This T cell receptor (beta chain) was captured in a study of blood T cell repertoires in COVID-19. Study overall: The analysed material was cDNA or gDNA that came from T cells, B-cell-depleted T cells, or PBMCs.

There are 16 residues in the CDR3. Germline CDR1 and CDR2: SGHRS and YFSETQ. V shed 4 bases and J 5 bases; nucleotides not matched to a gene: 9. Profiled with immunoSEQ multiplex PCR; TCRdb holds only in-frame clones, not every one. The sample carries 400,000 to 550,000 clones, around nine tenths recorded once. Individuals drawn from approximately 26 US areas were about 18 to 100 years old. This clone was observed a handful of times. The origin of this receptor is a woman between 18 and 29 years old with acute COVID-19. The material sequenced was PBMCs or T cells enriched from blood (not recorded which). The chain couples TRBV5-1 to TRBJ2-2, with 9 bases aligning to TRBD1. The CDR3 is CASSHGQGSRTGELFF. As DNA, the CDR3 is TGCGCCAGCAGCCATGGACAGGGGAGTAGAACCGGGGAGCTGTTTTTT. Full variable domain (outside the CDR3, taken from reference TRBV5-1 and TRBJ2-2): KAGVTQTPRYLIKTRGQQVTLSCSPISGHRSVSWYQQTPGQGLQFLFEYFSETQRNKGNFPGRFSGRQFSNSRSEMNVSTLELGDSALYLCASSHGQGSRTGELFFGEGSRLTVL.